Detailed here is one TCR beta chain. No antigen is known for it. No base qualities exist here, and no much larger clone lies one base off it. Its CDR3 holds 12 amino acids, cysteine through phenylalanine. Just CDR3 DNA is preserved here, 36 bases in frame from base 1. Via the germline V gene, CDR1 is SGHRS and CDR2 YFSETQ. The V and J ends are trimmed by 5 bases and 2 bases, leaving 8 bases between them. The data originate from a study of sequential checkpoint blockade in melanoma (dated 2019 in TCRdb). Background on the whole study: Patients were randomized 1:1 to first-line nivolumab followed by ipilimumab (arm A) or ipilimumab followed by nivolumab (arm B). Maintenance nivolumab came after each of the two trial sequences.

Broad study findings and their caveats: Larger, independent patient cohorts are needed to validate the response-prediction model that combines TCR metrics and mutation burden.

The sample's treatment or condition label, in plain terms: randomized to nivolumab then ipilimumab (arm A) or the reverse (arm B). None of the patients in the trial had previously been given DNA-damaging chemotherapy. Thawed PBMCs were sorted on a FACS Aria II flow cytometer to isolate live CD3+CD8+ cells negative for CD19 and CD56. The samples were obtained from melanoma patients enrolled in CheckMate 064, an open-label, randomized phase II trial testing sequential checkpoint blockade. Leukapheresis was used to collect peripheral blood mononuclear cells, which were then purified with Ficoll-Paque and frozen in human serum with roughly 9.8% DMSO. Purity of sorted blood CD3+CD8+ cells was verified at >95% immediately after sorting, followed by DNA extraction. TCRbeta CDR3 regions were immunosequenced from genomic DNA with the immunoSEQ Assay. Prior to high-throughput sequencing, genomic DNA was amplified by bias-controlled multiplex PCR. Under the source paper's analysis protocol: To quantify the absolute abundance of each unique TCRbeta CDR3 region, the sequences were collapsed and filtered. Clonality, defined as 1 minus Pielou's evenness, was calculated using only productive rearrangements. A previously published method was used to identify clones whose frequencies were significantly greater in on-treatment samples than in baseline samples. TCRdb holds this immuneACCESS table with in-frame rearrangements only. Some clones are missing; in checked studies, unresolved V genes explain under half, and the rest has no known cause. The DNA was the basis for D and trimming; V, J and clone size are from that table. The sample contains about 13,000 clones, 82% of them found a single time. Together, the top ten hold approximately 26% of the sample.

Material: CD8+ T cells sorted from blood (inferred from file names), obtained from a patient given nivolumab and ipilimumab in sequence. In this chain, TRBV5-1 is recombined with TRBJ2-7, with the D gene too uncertain to name. The sequence derives from a human donor with melanoma. CDR3 reads: CASRAETYEQYF. The sequenced DNA is TGCGCCAGCAGGGCGGAGACCTACGAGCAGTACTTC.